This T cell receptor (beta chain) was sequenced for a study of CD8 T cells in ankylosing spondylitis. Study-wide results and caveats: Peripheral blood held disease-linked clones only at relatively low frequency, and these were CD8+. What appeared characteristic of ankylosing spondylitis blood was a TCR beta motif of under 10 highly homologous variants. Enrichment of disease-linked clones was reportedly significant in matched ankylosing spondylitis synovial fluid.

The CDR3 consists of 18 residues. CDR1 is SGHVS and CDR2 is FQNEAQ in the germline V gene. Trimming shortened V by 0 bases and J by 0 bases, and 18 bases separated the two germline ends. This clonotype was seen ten or more times. Its antigen is still unknown. Generation of TCR beta libraries employed quantitative 5'-RACE incorporating molecular barcodes. MiXCR was run by TCRdb on the 5' RACE reads, yielding one entry per CDR3 protein. The table has some 130,000 distinct CDR3 sequences, 6% to 8% seen once; the top ten hold roughly 12%. Sequences were obtained from blood, either unsorted or a sorted T cell fraction (not recorded which). This receptor was identified in a female donor with ankylosing spondylitis or in good health (not recorded which). The rearrangement joins TRBV7-8 to TRBJ2-7; D call uncertain. The CDR3 sequence: CASSLAGRLGQASYEQYF. In DNA form, the CDR3 reads TGTGCCAGCAGCTTAGCGGGTCGTTTAGGCCAGGCCTCCTACGAGCAGTACTTC.